This T cell receptor (beta chain) derives from a study of blood T cells in healthy people across ages. V lost 1 base and J 0 bases, leaving 11 bases between the germline ends. Germline V CDR1 and CDR2: SGHDT, YYEEEE. The CDR3 runs to 16 residues. A second about 7 to 11 cycle PCR used barcoded and J-beta primers. Every molecule of cDNA carried a tag from a template-switch adaptor with 12 random nucleotides. Via MiXCR, TCRdb re-called the 5' RACE reads, giving one row per CDR3 protein. The profile covers over 1.5 million distinct CDR3 sequences, with around half appearing a single time and about 2.1% taken by the ten largest. Ten milliliters of peripheral blood were drawn from each donor.

V and J are TRBV5-6 and TRBJ1-5; no clear D. The specimen was blood. The clonotype comes from a middle-aged woman in good health. The CDR3 sequence: CASSLLNAGSNQPQHF. DNA for the CDR3: TGTGCCAGCAGCTTGTTGAACGCCGGTAGCAATCAGCCCCAGCATTTT.